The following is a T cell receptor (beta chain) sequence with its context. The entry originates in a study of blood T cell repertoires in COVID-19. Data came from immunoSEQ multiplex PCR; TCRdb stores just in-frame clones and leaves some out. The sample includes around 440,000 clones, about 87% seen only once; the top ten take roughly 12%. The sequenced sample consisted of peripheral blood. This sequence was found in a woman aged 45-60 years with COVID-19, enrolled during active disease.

The CDR3 protein is CASSSGLGRNTEAFF. The CDR3 nucleotides are TGCGCCAGCAGCTCAGGACTGGGCCGGAACACTGAAGCTTTCTTT. The chain has TRBV5-1 and TRBJ1-1; D is undetermined. This CDR3 spans 15 amino acids. The germline gives CDR1 SGHRS, CDR2 YFSETQ. Deletions cut 3 bases from V and 1 base from J, with 13 bases between.